The rows below give T cell receptor beta chains drawn from one sample of a study of T cell responses to AZD1222 COVID-19 vaccine. TCRdb keeps only in-frame clones here, not all; method: immunoSEQ multiplex PCR. The sample holds more than 65,000 clones, approximately 87% seen once. The sample was peripheral blood, taken 28 days after the second AZD1222 dose. The source is an adult who received the AZD1222 COVID-19 vaccine. The CDR3 runs from the conserved cysteine through the conserved F or W. D genes are given only for firm matches. Clone size is given for some rows only: seen once, a few or many times, or a class if the clone is expanded.

d_gene: TRBD2; v_gene: TRBV7-2; abundance: once; j_gene: TRBJ2-7; CDR3nt: TGTGCCAGCAGCTTAGACAGGAGCGGGGTTCACGAGCAGTACTTC; CDR3aa: CASSLDRSGVHEQYF
d_gene: .; v_gene: TRBV7-9; abundance: medium-sized; j_gene: TRBJ1-2; CDR3nt: TGTGCCAGCAGCTCAGGTCCGGACTACTATGGCTACACCTTC; CDR3aa: CASSSGPDYYGYTF
d_gene: .; v_gene: TRBV11-3; abundance: .; j_gene: TRBJ1-2; CDR3nt: TGTGCCAGCAGCCCTCGGGGAAACTATGGCTACACCTTC; CDR3aa: CASSPRGNYGYTF
d_gene: .; v_gene: TRBV29-1; abundance: once; j_gene: TRBJ2-5; CDR3nt: TGCAGCGTTGAAGTGACTGCGGCCGAGACCCAGTACTTC; CDR3aa: CSVEVTAAETQYF
d_gene: .; v_gene: TRBV2; abundance: .; j_gene: TRBJ2-7; CDR3nt: TGTGCCAGCAGTTTAATCGGGGAATACGAGCAGTACTTC; CDR3aa: CASSLIGEYEQYF
d_gene: .; v_gene: TRBV5-8; abundance: .; j_gene: TRBJ2-1; CDR3nt: TGTGCCAGCAGCCAAGTTGATGAGCAGTTCTTC; CDR3aa: CASSQVDEQFF
d_gene: .; v_gene: TRBV6-5; abundance: .; j_gene: TRBJ2-7; CDR3nt: TGTGCCAGCAGTTACGGGATTAGCTCCTACGAGCAGTACTTC; CDR3aa: CASSYGISSYEQYF
d_gene: .; v_gene: TRBV18; abundance: .; j_gene: TRBJ1-1; CDR3nt: TGTGCCAGCTCACCACCGCAGAACACTGAAGCTTTCTTT; CDR3aa: CASSPPQNTEAFF
d_gene: TRBD2; v_gene: TRBV2; abundance: .; j_gene: TRBJ2-5; CDR3nt: TGTGCCAGCAGCGGGACTAGCGGGAACCTTGCGACCCAGTACTTC; CDR3aa: CASSGTSGNLATQYF
d_gene: .; v_gene: TRBV6-5; abundance: once; j_gene: TRBJ1-3; CDR3nt: TGTGCCGGCAGGGATGCTGGAAACACCATATATTTT; CDR3aa: CAGRDAGNTIYF
d_gene: .; v_gene: TRBV29-1; abundance: .; j_gene: TRBJ2-6; CDR3nt: TGCAGCGCCACAGGGGGGGCCGGCTCTGGGGCCAACGTCCTGACTTTC; CDR3aa: CSATGGAGSGANVLTF
d_gene: TRBD1; v_gene: TRBV4-2; abundance: once; j_gene: TRBJ1-2; CDR3nt: TGTGCCAGCAGCCAAGAGGACAGGGGAGCCTATGGCTACACCTTC; CDR3aa: CASSQEDRGAYGYTF
d_gene: TRBD1; v_gene: TRBV19; abundance: few; j_gene: TRBJ1-5; CDR3nt: TGTGCCAGTAGTACCCCGAGCAGGGGGAACAATCAGCCCCAGCATTTT; CDR3aa: CASSTPSRGNNQPQHF
d_gene: .; v_gene: TRBV21-1; abundance: .; j_gene: TRBJ2-1; CDR3nt: TGTGCCAGCACCCCCCGGAGGAGCGTAGGTCTCCGGAGTGAGCAGTTCTTC; CDR3aa: CASTPRRSVGLRSEQFF
d_gene: .; v_gene: TRBV11-3; abundance: .; j_gene: TRBJ1-1; CDR3nt: TGTGCCAGCAGCTTTATGTTAACTGAAGCTTTCTTT; CDR3aa: CASSFMLTEAFF
d_gene: TRBD1; v_gene: TRBV5-1; abundance: .; j_gene: TRBJ1-1; CDR3nt: TGCGCCAGCAGCCTACGGACAGGGGGGAACACTGAAGCTTTCTTT; CDR3aa: CASSLRTGGNTEAFF
d_gene: TRBD1; v_gene: TRBV6-5; abundance: .; j_gene: TRBJ2-7; CDR3nt: TGTGCCAGTGGAGTCTCACAGGGGGCAAGCGAGCAGTACTTC; CDR3aa: CASGVSQGASEQYF
d_gene: TRBD1; v_gene: TRBV10-2; abundance: .; j_gene: TRBJ1-3; CDR3nt: TGCGCCAGTCCCCAGACAGGGGGAAACACCATATATTTT; CDR3aa: CASPQTGGNTIYF
d_gene: TRBD1; v_gene: TRBV10-2; abundance: .; j_gene: TRBJ1-2; CDR3nt: TGCGCCAGCAGTGAGCGAAATACCGGGACAGGCGGGAGCTATGGCTACACCTTC; CDR3aa: CASSERNTGTGGSYGYTF
d_gene: .; v_gene: TRBV18; abundance: .; j_gene: TRBJ2-1; CDR3nt: TGTGCCAGCTCACCACCGGCGGCAGCCCCGCACAATGAGCAGTTCTTC; CDR3aa: CASSPPAAAPHNEQFF
d_gene: .; v_gene: TRBV12-3/TRBV12-4; abundance: .; j_gene: TRBJ1-2; CDR3nt: TGTGCCAGCAGCCCGGGCCTCTATGGCTACACCTTC; CDR3aa: CASSPGLYGYTF
d_gene: TRBD2; v_gene: TRBV6-6; abundance: .; j_gene: TRBJ2-2; CDR3nt: TGTGCCAGCAGTCCCCTAGCGGGAGGCCGGAACACCGGGGAGCTGTTTTTT; CDR3aa: CASSPLAGGRNTGELFF
d_gene: .; v_gene: TRBV19; abundance: few; j_gene: TRBJ1-1; CDR3nt: TGTGCCAGTAGTATAATGGGGCGAGAAGCTTTCTTT; CDR3aa: CASSIMGREAFF
d_gene: TRBD2; v_gene: TRBV5-1; abundance: .; j_gene: TRBJ2-1; CDR3nt: TGCGCCAGCAGCCCGGAACCGTCGGGAGGGCCTTGGTCCTACAATGAGCAGTTCTTC; CDR3aa: CASSPEPSGGPWSYNEQFF
d_gene: .; v_gene: TRBV7-2; abundance: .; j_gene: TRBJ2-7; CDR3nt: TGTGCCAGCAGCCAAGGACCCTACGAGCAGTACTTC; CDR3aa: CASSQGPYEQYF
d_gene: .; v_gene: TRBV30; abundance: .; j_gene: TRBJ2-1; CDR3nt: TGTGCCTGGAGTAGGGGGAACGGCCCCTACAATGAGCAGTTCTTC; CDR3aa: CAWSRGNGPYNEQFF
d_gene: .; v_gene: TRBV5-1; abundance: .; j_gene: TRBJ1-3; CDR3nt: TGCGCCAGCAGCTTGGTGGGCGGACAGCTAAGCTCTGGAAACACCATATATTTT; CDR3aa: CASSLVGGQLSSGNTIYF